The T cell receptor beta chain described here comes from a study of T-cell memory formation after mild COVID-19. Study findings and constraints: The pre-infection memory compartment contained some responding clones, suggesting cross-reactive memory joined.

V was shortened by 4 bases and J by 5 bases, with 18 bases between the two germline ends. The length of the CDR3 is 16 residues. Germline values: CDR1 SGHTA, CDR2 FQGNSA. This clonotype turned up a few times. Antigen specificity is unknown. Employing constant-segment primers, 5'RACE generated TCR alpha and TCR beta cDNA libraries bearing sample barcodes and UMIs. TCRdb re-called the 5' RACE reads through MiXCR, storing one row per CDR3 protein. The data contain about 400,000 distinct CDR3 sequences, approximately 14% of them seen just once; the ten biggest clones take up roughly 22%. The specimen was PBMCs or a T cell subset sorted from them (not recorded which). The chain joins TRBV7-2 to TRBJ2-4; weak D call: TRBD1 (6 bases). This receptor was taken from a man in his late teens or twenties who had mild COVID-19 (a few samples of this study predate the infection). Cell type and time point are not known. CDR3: CASSSFGWDIENIQYF. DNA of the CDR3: TGTGCCAGCAGCTCCTTCGGTTGGGACATCGAAAACATTCAGTACTTC.